The 28 T cell receptor beta chains reported below all come from one sample, sequenced in a study of blood T cell repertoires in COVID-19. Clones were read by immunoSEQ multiplex PCR, and TCRdb kept only the in-frame ones, dropping some. The profile shows some 15,000 clones, approximately 90% of them singletons. Sequences were obtained from peripheral blood. The receptors here all came from a human donor in a cohort sampled during active COVID-19.

This sequence joins TRBV2 and TRBJ1-5, with 7 bases aligning to TRBD1. The length of the CDR3 is 15 residues. Germline V gene data show CDR1 as SNHLY and CDR2 as FYNNEI. The junction had 9 bases not matched to a gene; V was cut back by 8 bases and J by 2 bases. The CDR3 region is CASRPGGRGNQPQHF. The CDR3 coding sequence is TGTGCCAGCCGCCCAGGGGGTCGGGGCAATCAGCCCCAGCATTTT.

The chain combines TRBV19 with TRBJ1-2; a possible D gene is TRBD1 (6 bases). The CDR3 has 15 amino acids. Germline CDR1 LNHDA, CDR2 SQIVND (reference sequence). V lost 5 bases and J lost 4, with 17 bases in between. The CDR3: CASSAKTGTGYGYTF. As DNA, the CDR3 is TGTGCCAGTAGTGCGAAAACAGGGACGGGCTATGGCTACACCTTC. The whole variable domain, filled in from reference TRBV19 and TRBJ1-2, reads DGGITQSPKYLFRKEGQNVTLSCEQNLNHDAMYWYRQDPGQGLRLIYYSQIVNDFQKGDIAEGYSVSREKKESFPLTVTSAQKNPTAFYLCASSAKTGTGYGYTFGSGTRLTVV.

The rearrangement links TRBV7-2 to TRBJ2-5, with a possible D match to TRBD1 (6 bases). V lost 5 bases, J lost 7 bases, and 14 bases lay in between. Germline CDR1 and CDR2: SGHTA and FQGNSA. The CDR3 has 13 amino acids. The CDR3 DNA reads TGTGCCAGCAGCGGGGGCAGACCAACGACCCAGTACTTC. This encodes CASSGGRPTTQYF.

This sequence joins TRBV5-4 and TRBJ2-7; 7 nucleotides match TRBD2. CDR1 is SGHNT, CDR2 YYREEE, per germline (reference sequence). The CDR3 consists of 14 residues. After removal of 4 bases from V and 2 bases from J, the junction contained 6 bases not matched to a gene. This CDR3 is CASSGRAGPYEQYF. The CDR3 DNA sequence: TGTGCCAGCAGCGGTAGAGCGGGACCCTACGAGCAGTACTTC.

The genes are TRBV27 and TRBJ1-4, with 8 bases that match TRBD1. V shed 5 bases, J shed 10 bases, and the junction held 12 bases outside the gene matches. There are 15 residues in the CDR3. The germline gives CDR1 MNHEY, CDR2 SMNVEV (reference sequence). The CDR3 DNA reads as TGTGCCAGCAGTCCCATGGGACAGGTACCGCGAAAACTGTTTTTT. Translated: CASSPMGQVPRKLFF.

A single count supports this clone. The CDR3 sequence: CASSPDGTGDSYEQYF. In nucleotides, the CDR3 is TGCGCCAGCAGCCCGGACGGGACAGGGGATTCCTACGAGCAGTACTTC. The V call is TRBV5-1, the J call TRBJ2-7; 10 bases align to TRBD1. The V and J ends lost 4 bases and 1 base, in that order; junction bases with no gene match: 8. This CDR3 has 16 residues. The germline CDR1 and CDR2 sequences are SGHRS and YFSETQ.

V is TRBV5-6 and J is TRBJ1-4; 9 bases agree with TRBD1. CDR1 SGHDT and CDR2 YYEEEE come from the germline V gene. Trimming took 4 bases from V and 5 from J; bases not matched to a gene: 9. This CDR3 spans 16 amino acids. The CDR3 nucleotides are TGTGCCAGCAGCCCGGAATCCGGGACAGGGAATGAAAAACTGTTTTTT. Translated: CASSPESGTGNEKLFF.

This chain uses TRBV28 with TRBJ1-5; unclear D gene. This CDR3 has 12 amino acids. Looked up from germline, CDR1 is MDHEN and CDR2 is SYDVKM. The ends were cut back, 2 bases at V and 4 bases at J, with 3 bases in the middle. The CDR3 nucleotides are TGTGCCAGCAGTTTACTAAATCAGCCCCAGCATTTT. Translated: CASSLLNQPQHF.

This clone was recorded only once. The chain links TRBV30 to TRBJ2-7; 10 nucleotides line up with TRBD2. Trimming took 0 bases from V and 2 from J; bases not matched to a gene: 4. The CDR3 has 15 amino acids. Per the germline V gene, CDR1 is GTSNPN and CDR2 is SVGIG (reference sequence). CDR3 DNA: TGTGCCTGGAGTGTGGGACTAGCGACCACCTACGAGCAGTACTTC. Protein: CAWSVGLATTYEQYF.

V usage is TRBV3-1 (or the pseudogene TRBV3-2) and J usage is TRBJ1-1, with 7 nucleotides matching TRBD1. Trimming took 4 bases from V and 2 from J; bases not matched to a gene: 4. The length of the CDR3 is 14 residues. Germline CDR1 is LGHDT and CDR2 is YNNKEL (reference sequence). CDR3 nucleotides: TGTGCCAGCAGCCCCGGGACAGAAAACACTGAAGCTTTCTTT. As protein: CASSPGTENTEAFF.

CDR3 amino acids: CASSYHRGVQEQYF. In DNA, the CDR3 is TGTGCCAGCAGTTACCACAGGGGGGTACAAGAGCAGTACTTC. This sequence joins TRBV28 and TRBJ2-7; 8 bases align to TRBD1. CDR1 and CDR2 (germline): MDHEN, SYDVKM. V shed 4 bases and J 7 bases; nucleotides not matched to a gene: 9. The CDR3 loop spans 14 amino acids.

The CDR3 nucleotides are TGTGCCAGCAGCCCCGGTAATGGGCGGGAGTTCACAGATACGCAGTATTTT. Amino acids: CASSPGNGREFTDTQYF. This sequence joins TRBV9 and TRBJ2-3; 7 bases are shared with TRBD2. The CDR3 has 17 residues. Trimming at V came to 4 bases and at J to 2 bases, leaving 13 bases not matched to a gene. The V gene's germline CDR1 is SGDLS and CDR2 YYNGEE.

V is TRBV28 and J is TRBJ1-6, with 7 bases that match TRBD1. There are 16 residues in the CDR3. Germline V lookup: CDR1 MDHEN, CDR2 SYDVKM. Trimming took 6 bases from V and 10 from J; bases not matched to a gene: 15. CDR3 sequence: CASRFTRQGQGSPLHF. As DNA, the CDR3 is TGTGCCAGCAGATTTACAAGACAGGGTCAAGGCTCACCCCTCCACTTT.

The chain employs TRBV24-1 and TRBJ2-3; 7 nucleotides agree with TRBD1. Germline-derived CDR1 and CDR2 are KGHDR and SFDVKD. The V gene end was trimmed by 0 bases and the J gene end by 2 bases; junction bases not matched to a gene: 1. The CDR3 runs to 15 residues. CDR3 DNA: TGTGCCACCAGTGATTTGGGACAGGACACAGATACGCAGTATTTT. Translation gives CATSDLGQDTDTQYF.

This clone appeared a few times. The CDR3 DNA is TGTGCCAGTAGTCTGCGGGAGGGCTCAGATACGCAGTATTTT. The encoded protein is CASSLREGSDTQYF. The V and J genes are TRBV19 and TRBJ2-3; TRBD2 matches 9 bases. CDR1 LNHDA and CDR2 SQIVND come from the germline V gene (reference sequence). CDR3 size: 14 residues. Trimming removed 5 bases from V and 4 bases from J; junction bases left unmatched: 4.

The gene calls are TRBV3-1 (or the pseudogene TRBV3-2) and TRBJ2-7; TRBD1 agrees at 9 bases. J lost 5 bases, V lost 5 bases, and 13 bases had no gene match. Germline V gene data show CDR1 as LGHDT and CDR2 as YNNKEL (reference sequence). CDR3 length: 16 amino acids. This CDR3 reads CASSEARWDREHEQYF. CDR3 DNA: TGTGCCAGCAGCGAAGCGAGATGGGACAGGGAACACGAGCAGTACTTC.

The chain carries TRBV7-2 and TRBJ2-7, with D possibly being TRBD2 (6 bases). The germline V and J ends were trimmed by 1 base and 6 bases, with 16 bases remaining between them. CDR1 SGHTA and CDR2 FQGNSA come from the germline V gene. The CDR3 covers 15 residues. Here the CDR3 reads CASSLDPGGGTEQYF. DNA for the CDR3: TGTGCCAGCAGCTTAGACCCCGGAGGCGGGACCGAGCAGTACTTC.

This clone was recorded a few times. The chain couples TRBV7-9 to TRBJ1-4; D remains ambiguous. Trimming shortened V by 3 bases and J by 8 bases, and 10 bases separated the two germline ends. The CDR3 runs 13 residues. Germline V gene sequence: CDR1 SEHNR, CDR2 FQNEAQ (reference sequence). In DNA form, the CDR3 reads TGTGCCAGCAGCTTGGCCGGAGGGGAAAAACTGTTTTTT. Protein product: CASSLAGGEKLFF.

The J gene is TRBJ2-1, the V gene TRBV29-1; 9 nucleotides align to TRBD2. The CDR3 loop spans 13 amino acids. Germline CDR1 reads SQVTM; CDR2 reads ANQGSEA. V was clipped by 7 bases and J by 9 bases; unmatched bases: 10. CDR3 in amino acids: CSGVAGEGGEQFF. The DNA for the CDR3 is TGCAGCGGGGTAGCGGGAGAGGGCGGTGAGCAGTTCTTC.

V usage is TRBV6-5 and J usage is TRBJ1-1, with D perhaps TRBD1 (5 bases). Germline V gives CDR1 MNHEY, CDR2 SVGAGI. The CDR3 is 14 residues long. Trimming removed 0 bases at V and 0 bases at J, with 5 bases between. The CDR3 sequence is CASSYSTVNTEAFF. CDR3 DNA: TGTGCCAGCAGTTACTCGACAGTGAACACTGAAGCTTTCTTT.

The chain carries TRBV6-5 and TRBJ1-5, with D possibly matching TRBD1 (6 bases). V was trimmed by 6 bases and J by 3 bases, leaving 9 bases between them. Germline V gene lookup returns CDR1 MNHEY and CDR2 SVGAGI. The CDR3 runs 13 residues. This chain's CDR3 is CASSRQANQPQHF. As DNA, the CDR3 is TGTGCCAGCAGCCGACAGGCCAATCAGCCCCAGCATTTT.

The rearrangement links TRBV19 to TRBJ1-5, with TRBD1 matching 8 bases. This CDR3 comprises 15 residues. Trimming took 10 bases from V and 6 from J; bases not matched to a gene: 14. CDR1 is LNHDA, CDR2 SQIVND, per germline (reference sequence). The CDR3 coding sequence is TGTGCCACTCATCCGGGACAGGTTATCGGTCAGCCCCAGCATTTT. Protein product: CATHPGQVIGQPQHF.

The V call is TRBV6-5, the J call TRBJ2-7; TRBD1 aligns across 7 bases. V lost 6 bases, J lost 5 bases, and 10 bases stayed unmatched. This CDR3 has 14 amino acids. CDR1 and CDR2 (germline): MNHEY, SVGAGI. In DNA, the CDR3 is TGTGCCAGCAGACCCCGACAGGGTTCCCACGAGCAGTACTTC. This codes for CASRPRQGSHEQYF.

This clone was detected a few times. The CDR3 DNA follows: TGTGCCAGCAGTCGGACAACAGATACGCAGTATTTT. Amino acid sequence: CASSRTTDTQYF. The rearrangement joins TRBV28 to TRBJ2-3, with D perhaps matching TRBD1 (5 bases). The ends were cut back, 5 bases at V and 3 bases at J, with 6 bases in the middle. Per the germline V gene, CDR1 is MDHEN and CDR2 is SYDVKM. The CDR3 has 12 amino acids.

The chain uses TRBV28 and TRBJ1-6; D uncertain. The CDR3 contains 16 residues. V was pared by 4 bases and J by 0 bases, with 10 bases between. CDR1 MDHEN and CDR2 SYDVKM come from the germline V gene. In nucleotides, the CDR3 is TGTGCCAGCAGTTCCCCGGGGAGCTCCTATAATTCACCCCTCCACTTT. Its protein product is CASSSPGSSYNSPLHF.

This clone turned up a few times. The V and J genes are TRBV15 and TRBJ1-5, with 7 bases that match TRBD1. After removal of 5 bases from V and 4 bases from J, the junction contained 11 bases not matched to a gene. Germline V gene sequence: CDR1 LNHNV, CDR2 YYDKDF (reference sequence). This CDR3 is built from 16 residues. The CDR3 region is CATSRGFRGENQPQHF. The CDR3 DNA reads as TGTGCCACCAGCCGTGGGTTCAGGGGGGAGAATCAGCCCCAGCATTTT. The whole variable domain, filled in from reference TRBV15 and TRBJ1-5, reads DAMVIQNPRYQVTQFGKPVTLSCSQTLNHNVMYWYQQKSSQAPKLLFHYYDKDFNNEADTPDNFQSRRPNTSFCFLDIRSPGLGDTAMYLCATSRGFRGENQPQHFGDGTRLSIL.

J is TRBJ2-7 and V is TRBV6-5, with 8 bases that match TRBD2. Per germline, CDR1 MNHEY and CDR2 SVGAGI. Trimming took 6 bases from V and 4 from J; bases not matched to a gene: 8. CDR3 length: 14 residues. CDR3 in DNA: TGTGCCAGCAGGAGCCGAGCGGGAGTGTACGAGCAGTACTTC. Translation gives CASRSRAGVYEQYF.

The chain couples TRBV18 to TRBJ2-3, with 7 bases identical to TRBD2. This CDR3 is built from 15 residues. Germline V CDR1 and CDR2: KGHSH, LQKENI. Losses at the gene ends were 5 bases for V and 2 bases for J; bases not matched to a gene: 7. The CDR3 loop is CASSSGRRDTDTQYF. In DNA form, the CDR3 reads TGTGCCAGCTCATCCGGGAGGAGGGACACAGATACGCAGTATTTT.